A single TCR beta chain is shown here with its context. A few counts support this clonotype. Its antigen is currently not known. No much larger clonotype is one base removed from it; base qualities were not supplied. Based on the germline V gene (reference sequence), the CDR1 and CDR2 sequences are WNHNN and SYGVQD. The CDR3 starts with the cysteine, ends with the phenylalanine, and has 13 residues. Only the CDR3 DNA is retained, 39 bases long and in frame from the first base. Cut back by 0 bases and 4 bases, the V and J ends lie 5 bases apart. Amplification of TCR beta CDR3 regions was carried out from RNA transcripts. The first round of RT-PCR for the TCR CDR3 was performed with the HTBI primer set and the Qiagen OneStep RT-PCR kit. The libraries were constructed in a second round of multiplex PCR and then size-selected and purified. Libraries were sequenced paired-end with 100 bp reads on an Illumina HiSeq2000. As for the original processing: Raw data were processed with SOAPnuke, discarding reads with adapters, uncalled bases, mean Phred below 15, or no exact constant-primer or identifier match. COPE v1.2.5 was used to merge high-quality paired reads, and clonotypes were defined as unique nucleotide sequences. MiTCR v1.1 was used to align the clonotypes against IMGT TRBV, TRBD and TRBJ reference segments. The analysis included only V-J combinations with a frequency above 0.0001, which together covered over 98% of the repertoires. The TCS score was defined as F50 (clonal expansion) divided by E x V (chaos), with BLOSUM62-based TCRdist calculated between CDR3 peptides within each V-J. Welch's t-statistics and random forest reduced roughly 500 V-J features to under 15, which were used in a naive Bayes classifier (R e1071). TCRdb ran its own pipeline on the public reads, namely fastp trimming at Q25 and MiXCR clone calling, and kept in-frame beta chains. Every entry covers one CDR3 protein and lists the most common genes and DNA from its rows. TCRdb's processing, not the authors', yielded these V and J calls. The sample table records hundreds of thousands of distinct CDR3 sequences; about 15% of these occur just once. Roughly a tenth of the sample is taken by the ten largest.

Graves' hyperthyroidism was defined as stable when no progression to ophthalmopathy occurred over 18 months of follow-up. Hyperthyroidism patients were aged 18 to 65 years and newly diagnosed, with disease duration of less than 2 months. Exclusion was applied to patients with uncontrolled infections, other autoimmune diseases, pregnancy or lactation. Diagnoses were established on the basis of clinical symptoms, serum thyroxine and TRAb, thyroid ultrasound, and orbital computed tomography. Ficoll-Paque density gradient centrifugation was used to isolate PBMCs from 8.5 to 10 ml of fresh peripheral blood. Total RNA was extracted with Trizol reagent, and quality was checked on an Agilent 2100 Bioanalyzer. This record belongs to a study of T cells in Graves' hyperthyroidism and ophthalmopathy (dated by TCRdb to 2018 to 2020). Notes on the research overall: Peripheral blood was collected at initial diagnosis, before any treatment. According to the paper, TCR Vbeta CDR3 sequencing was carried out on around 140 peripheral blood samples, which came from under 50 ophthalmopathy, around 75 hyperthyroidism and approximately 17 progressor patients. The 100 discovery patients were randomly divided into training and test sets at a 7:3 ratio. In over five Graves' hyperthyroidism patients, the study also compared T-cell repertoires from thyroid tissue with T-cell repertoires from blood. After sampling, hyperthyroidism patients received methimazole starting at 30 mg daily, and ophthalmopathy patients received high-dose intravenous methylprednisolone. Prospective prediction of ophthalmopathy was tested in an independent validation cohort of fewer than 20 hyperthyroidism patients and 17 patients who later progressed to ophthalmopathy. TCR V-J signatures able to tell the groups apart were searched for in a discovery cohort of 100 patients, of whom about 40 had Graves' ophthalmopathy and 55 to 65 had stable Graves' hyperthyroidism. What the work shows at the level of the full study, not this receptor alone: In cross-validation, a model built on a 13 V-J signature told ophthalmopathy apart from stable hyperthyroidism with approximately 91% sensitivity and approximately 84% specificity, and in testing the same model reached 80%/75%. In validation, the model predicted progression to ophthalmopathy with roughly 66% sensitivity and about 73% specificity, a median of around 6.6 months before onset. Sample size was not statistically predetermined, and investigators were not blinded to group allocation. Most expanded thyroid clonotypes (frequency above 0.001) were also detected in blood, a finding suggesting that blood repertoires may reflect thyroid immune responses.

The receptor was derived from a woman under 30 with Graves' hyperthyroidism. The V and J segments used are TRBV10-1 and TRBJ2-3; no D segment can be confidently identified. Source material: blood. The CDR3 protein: CASSESTADTQYF. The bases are TGCGCCAGCAGTGAGTCAACAGCAGATACGCAGTATTTT.